The T cell receptor (beta chain) described here comes from a study of blood T cell repertoires in COVID-19. Study-wide background: Sites across the United States, Italy and Spain contributed samples from acute and convalescent COVID-19.

The table came from immunoSEQ multiplex PCR; TCRdb's copy has only in-frame clones and leaves some out. Among 250,000 to 300,000 clones listed, about 86% were seen once. The V gene lost 3 bases and the J gene lost 4 bases, with 12 bases spanning the gap. The V gene's germline CDR1 is SGHDT and CDR2 YYEEEE. CDR3 length: 14 residues. The chain carries TRBV5-6 and TRBJ2-3; possibly TRBD2 for D (6 bases). This TCR was recovered from a woman aged 25 to 39 with COVID-19, enrolled during active disease. The source material was peripheral blood. The CDR3 loop is CASSSRGSSDTQYF. The CDR3 DNA reads as TGTGCCAGCAGCTCCCGGGGGTCTTCAGATACGCAGTATTTT.